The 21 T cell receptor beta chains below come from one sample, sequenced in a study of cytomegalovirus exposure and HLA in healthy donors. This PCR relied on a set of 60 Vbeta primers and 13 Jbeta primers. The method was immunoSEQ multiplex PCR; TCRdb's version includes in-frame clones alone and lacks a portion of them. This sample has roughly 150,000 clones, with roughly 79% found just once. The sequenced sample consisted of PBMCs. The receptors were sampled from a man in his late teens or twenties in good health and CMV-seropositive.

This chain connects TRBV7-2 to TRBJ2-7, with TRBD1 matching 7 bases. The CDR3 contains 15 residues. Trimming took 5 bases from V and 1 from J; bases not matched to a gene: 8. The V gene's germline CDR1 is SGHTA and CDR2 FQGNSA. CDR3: CASSKSGTDSYEQYF. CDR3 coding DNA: TGTGCCAGCAGCAAATCCGGGACAGATTCCTACGAGCAGTACTTC.

CDR3 sequence (DNA): TGTGCCAGCATTACAGGGAACTATGGCTACACCTTC. Protein sequence: CASITGNYGYTF. The chain is built from TRBV6-1 and TRBJ1-2; tentatively, D is TRBD1 (6 bases). Per the germline V gene, CDR1 is MNHNS and CDR2 is SASEGT. The CDR3 is 12 amino acids. Deletions cut 7 bases from V and 2 bases from J, with 8 bases between.

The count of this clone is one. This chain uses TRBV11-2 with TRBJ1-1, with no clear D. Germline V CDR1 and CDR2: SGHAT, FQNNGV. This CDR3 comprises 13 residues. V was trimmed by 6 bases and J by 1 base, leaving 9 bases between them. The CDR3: CASRLQPNTEAFF. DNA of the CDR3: TGTGCCAGCAGGCTACAGCCGAACACTGAAGCTTTCTTT.

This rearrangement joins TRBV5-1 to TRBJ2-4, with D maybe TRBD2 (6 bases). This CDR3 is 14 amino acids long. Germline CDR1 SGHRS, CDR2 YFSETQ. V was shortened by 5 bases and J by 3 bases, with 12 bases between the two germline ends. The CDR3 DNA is TGCGCCAGCAGGTCTAGCGAGCTCAAAAACATTCAGTACTTC. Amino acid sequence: CASRSSELKNIQYF. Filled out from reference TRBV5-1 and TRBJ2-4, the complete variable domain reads KAGVTQTPRYLIKTRGQQVTLSCSPISGHRSVSWYQQTPGQGLQFLFEYFSETQRNKGNFPGRFSGRQFSNSRSEMNVSTLELGDSALYLCASRSSELKNIQYFGAGTRLSVL.

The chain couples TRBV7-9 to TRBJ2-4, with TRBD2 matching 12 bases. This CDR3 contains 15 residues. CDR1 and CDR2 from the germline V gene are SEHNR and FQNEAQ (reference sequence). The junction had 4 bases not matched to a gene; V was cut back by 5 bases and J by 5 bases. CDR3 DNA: TGTGCCAGCAGCCGACTAGCGGGAGTCCAAAACATTCAGTACTTC. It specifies CASSRLAGVQNIQYF.

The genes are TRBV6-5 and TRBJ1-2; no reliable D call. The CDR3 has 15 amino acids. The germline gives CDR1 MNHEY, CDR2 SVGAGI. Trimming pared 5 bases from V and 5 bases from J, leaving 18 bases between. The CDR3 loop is CASSPLRGSRYGYTF. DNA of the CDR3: TGTGCCAGCAGTCCCCTCCGGGGTTCTCGTTATGGCTACACCTTC.

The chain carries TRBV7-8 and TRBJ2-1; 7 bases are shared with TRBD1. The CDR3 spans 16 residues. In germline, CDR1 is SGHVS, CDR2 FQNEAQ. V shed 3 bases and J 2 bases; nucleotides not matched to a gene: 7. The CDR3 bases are TGTGCCAGCAGCTTTTACCGGCAGGGGGCCTACAATGAGCAGTTCTTC. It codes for CASSFYRQGAYNEQFF.

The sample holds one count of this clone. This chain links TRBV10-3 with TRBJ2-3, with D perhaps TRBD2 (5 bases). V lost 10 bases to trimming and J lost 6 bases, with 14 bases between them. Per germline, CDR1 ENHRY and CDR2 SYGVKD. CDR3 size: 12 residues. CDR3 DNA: TGTGCCACAGCCCGGGGTCCCGATACGCAGTATTTT. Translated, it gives CATARGPDTQYF.

The CDR3 DNA reads as TGCGCCAGCAGCTTGGGCAGAACCGGGACAGATAACACCGGGGAGCTGTTTTTT. Encoded protein: CASSLGRTGTDNTGELFF. The chain combines TRBV5-1 with TRBJ2-2, with 7 bases identical to TRBD1. The V gene's germline CDR1 is SGHRS and CDR2 YFSETQ. Trimming took 0 bases from V and 2 from J; bases not matched to a gene: 10. The CDR3 is 18 amino acids.

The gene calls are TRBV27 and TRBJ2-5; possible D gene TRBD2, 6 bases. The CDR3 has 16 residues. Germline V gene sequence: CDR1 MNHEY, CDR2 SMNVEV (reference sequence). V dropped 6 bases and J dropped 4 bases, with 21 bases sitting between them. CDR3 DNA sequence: TGTGCCAGCAGCCCCAGGGCGCATTGGAGGGTAGAGACCCAGTACTTC. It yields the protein CASSPRAHWRVETQYF.

The DNA for the CDR3 is TGTGCCAGTAGTGGGACAGGGGAGAACTATGGCTACACCTTC. Protein: CASSGTGENYGYTF. The J gene is TRBJ1-2, the V gene TRBV19; 10 bases fit TRBD1. V shed 5 bases and J 2 bases; nucleotides not matched to a gene: 2. This CDR3 contains 14 residues. Per germline, CDR1 LNHDA and CDR2 SQIVND (reference sequence).

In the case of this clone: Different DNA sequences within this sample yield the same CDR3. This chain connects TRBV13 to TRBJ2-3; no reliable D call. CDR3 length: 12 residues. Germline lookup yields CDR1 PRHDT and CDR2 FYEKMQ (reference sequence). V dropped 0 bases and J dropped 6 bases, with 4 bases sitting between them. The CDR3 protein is CASSLGRDTQYF. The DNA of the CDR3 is TGTGCCAGCAGCTTAGGGAGGGATACGCAGTATTTT.

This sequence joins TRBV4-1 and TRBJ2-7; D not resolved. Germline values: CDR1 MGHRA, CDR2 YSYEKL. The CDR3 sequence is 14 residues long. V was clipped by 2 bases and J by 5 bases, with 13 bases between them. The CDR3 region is CASSQSLTADEQYF. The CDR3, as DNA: TGCGCCAGCAGCCAATCCCTCACCGCGGACGAGCAGTACTTC.

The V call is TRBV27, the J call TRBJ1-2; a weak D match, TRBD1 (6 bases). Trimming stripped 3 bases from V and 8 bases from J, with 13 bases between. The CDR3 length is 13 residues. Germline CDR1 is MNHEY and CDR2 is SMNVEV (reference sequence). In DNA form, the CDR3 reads TGTGCCAGCAGTTTGAGGGGGTTTGGAGGCTACACCTTC. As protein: CASSLRGFGGYTF.

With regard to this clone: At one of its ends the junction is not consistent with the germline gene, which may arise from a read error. CDR3 nucleotide sequence: TGTGCCGGCAGTACACAGGGCTCTGGAAACACCATATATTTT. As protein: CAGSTQGSGNTIYF. The chain is built from TRBV2 and TRBJ1-3; D is perhaps TRBD1 (6 bases). CDR3 length: 14 residues. The germline gives CDR1 SNHLY, CDR2 FYNNEI.

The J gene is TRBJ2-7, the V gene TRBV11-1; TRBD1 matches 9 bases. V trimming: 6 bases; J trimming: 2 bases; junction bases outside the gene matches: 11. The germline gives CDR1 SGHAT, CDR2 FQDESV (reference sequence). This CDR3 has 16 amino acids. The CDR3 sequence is CASRLQGANLAYEQYF. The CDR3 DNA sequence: TGTGCCAGCAGATTACAGGGGGCTAACCTTGCCTACGAGCAGTACTTC.

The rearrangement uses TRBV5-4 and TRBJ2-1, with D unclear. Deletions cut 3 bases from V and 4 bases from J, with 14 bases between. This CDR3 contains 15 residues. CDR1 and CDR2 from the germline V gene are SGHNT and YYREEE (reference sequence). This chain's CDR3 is CASSSTVLKYNEQFF. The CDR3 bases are TGTGCCAGCAGCTCAACCGTACTAAAATACAATGAGCAGTTCTTC.

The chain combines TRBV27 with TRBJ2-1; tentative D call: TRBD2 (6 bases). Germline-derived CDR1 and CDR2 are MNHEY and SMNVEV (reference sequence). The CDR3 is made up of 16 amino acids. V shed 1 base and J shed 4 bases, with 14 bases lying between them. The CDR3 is CASSLYSGGTYNEQFF. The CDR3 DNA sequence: TGTGCCAGCAGTTTATATAGTGGGGGGACGTACAATGAGCAGTTCTTC.

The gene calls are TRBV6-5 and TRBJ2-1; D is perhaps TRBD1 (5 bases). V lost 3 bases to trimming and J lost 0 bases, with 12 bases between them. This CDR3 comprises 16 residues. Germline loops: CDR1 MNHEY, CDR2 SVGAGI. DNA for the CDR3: TGTGCCAGCAGTTATCGCGACAGCCGCTCCTACAATGAGCAGTTCTTC. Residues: CASSYRDSRSYNEQFF.

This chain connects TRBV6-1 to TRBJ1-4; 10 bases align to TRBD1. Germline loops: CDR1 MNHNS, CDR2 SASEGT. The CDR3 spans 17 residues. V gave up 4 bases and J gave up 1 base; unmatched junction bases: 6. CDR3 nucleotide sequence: TGTGCCAGCAGTGGAGACAGGGGGCGCATAACTAATGAAAAACTGTTTTTT. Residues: CASSGDRGRITNEKLFF.

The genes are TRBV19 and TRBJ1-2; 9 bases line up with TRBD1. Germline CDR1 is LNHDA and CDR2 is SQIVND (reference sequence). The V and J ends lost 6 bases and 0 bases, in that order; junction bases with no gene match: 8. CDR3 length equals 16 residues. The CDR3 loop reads CASRGTGYPPNYGYTF. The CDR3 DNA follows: TGTGCCAGTAGGGGGACAGGGTACCCCCCTAACTATGGCTACACCTTC.